These 10 T cell receptor beta chains were all obtained from the same sample, sequenced in a study of control samples from healthy donors and cancer patients. Data came from immunoSEQ multiplex PCR; TCRdb stores just in-frame clones and leaves some out. Of over 80,000 clones listed, around 92% are singletons. Specimen: blood. These receptors were taken from a man aged 30 to 39 in good health.

The genes are TRBV3-1 (or the pseudogene TRBV3-2) and TRBJ2-3, with D tentatively TRBD1 (6 bases). Germline V gene sequence: CDR1 LGHDT, CDR2 YNNKEL (reference sequence). CDR3 length equals 17 residues. Trimming pared 0 bases from V and 6 bases from J, leaving 19 bases between. CDR3 loop: CASSQDLRQGTWDTQYF. DNA of the CDR3: TGTGCCAGCAGCCAAGATTTGCGTCAGGGGACCTGGGATACGCAGTATTTT.

The V gene is TRBV6-5, the J gene TRBJ2-1, with D hard to call. This CDR3 is built from 13 residues. V lost 4 bases and J 4 bases, leaving 8 bases between the germline ends. Germline loops: CDR1 MNHEY, CDR2 SVGAGI. Written as DNA, the CDR3 is TGTGCCAGCAGTTCTGGACGTTACAATGAGCAGTTCTTC. Translated: CASSSGRYNEQFF.

The gene calls are TRBV6-6 and TRBJ1-1; 9 bases line up with TRBD1. V gave up 8 bases and J gave up 2 bases; unmatched junction bases: 6. The CDR3 totals 14 residues. In germline, CDR1 is MNHNY, CDR2 SVGAGI (reference sequence). The CDR3 sequence is CASGDRVGNTEAFF. In DNA, the CDR3 is TGTGCCAGCGGGGACAGGGTAGGAAACACTGAAGCTTTCTTT.

About this clone: The germline gene is not matched at one end of the junction; a read error may be the cause. The chain has TRBV7-9 and TRBJ2-1; 9 nucleotides align to TRBD2. Germline assignment: CDR1 SEHNR and CDR2 FQNEAQ (reference sequence). CDR3 length: 16 amino acids. This CDR3 is CASSVARWTSDNEQFF. Here the CDR3 DNA reads TGTGCCAGCAGCGTAGCTCGATGGACTAGCGATAATGAGCAGTTCTTC.

The rearrangement links TRBV6-7 to TRBJ2-3, with D unclear. Being an ORF, TRBV6-7 has a function that is uncertain. CDR3 length: 15 amino acids. Trimming left V 0 bases short and J 1 base short, with 8 bases between. The DNA of the CDR3 is TGTGCCAGCAGTTACTCTTCCAGTTGCACAGATACGCAGTATTTT. Protein product: CASSYSSSCTDTQYF.

The chain recombines TRBV4-1 with TRBJ2-3, with 13 nucleotides matching TRBD2. Germline assignment: CDR1 MGHRA and CDR2 YSYEKL. The CDR3 has 19 amino acids. V shed 0 bases and J 7 bases; nucleotides not matched to a gene: 13. CDR3: CASSQDPIKTSGGSNTQYF. CDR3 nucleotide sequence: TGCGCCAGCAGCCAAGATCCTATTAAGACTAGCGGGGGGTCCAATACGCAGTATTTT.

The CDR3 spells CASSIRDNTEAFF. The CDR3 bases are TGTGCCAGTAGTATTCGGGACAACACTGAAGCTTTCTTT. The V call is TRBV19, the J call TRBJ1-1, with D tentatively TRBD1 (5 bases). CDR3 length equals 13 residues. V was trimmed by 3 bases and J by 2 bases, leaving 7 bases between them. The germline gives CDR1 LNHDA, CDR2 SQIVND (reference sequence).

This clone is a singleton in its sample. The chain joins TRBV5-1 to TRBJ2-1; 7 bases are shared with TRBD2. The CDR3 sequence is 17 residues long. The germline CDR1 and CDR2 sequences are SGHRS and YFSETQ. V lost 0 bases and J lost 1; bases outside the gene matches: 7. The CDR3 DNA reads TGCGCCAGCAGCTTGGCCTTGAGGGAGGGATCCTACAATGAGCAGTTCTTC. Encoded protein: CASSLALREGSYNEQFF.

The CDR3 bases are TGTGCCAGCAGTTTGGAGCATAGCAATCAGCCCCAGCATTTT. Translating it yields CASSLEHSNQPQHF. V is TRBV6-6 and J is TRBJ1-5; no clear D gene. CDR3 length: 14 amino acids. Looked up from germline, CDR1 is MNHNY and CDR2 is SVGAGI (reference sequence). Trimming stripped 4 bases from V and 0 bases from J, with 7 bases between.

This chain joins TRBV30 and TRBJ1-1, with 7 bases matching TRBD1. V gave up 7 bases and J gave up 4 bases; unmatched junction bases: 15. CDR1 GTSNPN and CDR2 SVGIG come from the germline V gene (reference sequence). This CDR3 has 15 amino acids. Written as DNA, the CDR3 is TGTGCCTCGAATGCAGGGGGTGGTCGTGGCACTGAAGCTTTCTTT. Its translation: CASNAGGGRGTEAFF.